This T cell receptor (beta chain) appears in the sequencing data of a study of PD-1 blockade in classical Hodgkin lymphoma (dated by TCRdb to about 2020). Study-level background: To define a peripheral blood immune signature of response to PD-1 blockade in classical Hodgkin lymphoma, the study combined TCR beta sequencing with CyTOF. Here is what the overall study found, with its caveats: Only a single clinical trial cohort was studied, and what caused the repertoire differences, possibly disease activity or prior therapy, remained undefined. Baseline TCR diversity was reported to be lower in newly diagnosed patients than in healthy donors and to be lower still in relapsed/refractory patients.

The time point label, as the study defines it: newly diagnosed, previously untreated cHL patient sample. A Miltenyi CD4+ T cell isolation kit was used for magnetic negative selection to purify CD4+ T cells from thawed PBMCs. As a comparison group for the relapsed/refractory trial patients, PBMCs from patients with newly diagnosed, previously untreated classical Hodgkin lymphoma were sequenced. Peripheral blood was collected in 8 mL Vacutainer Cell Preparation Tubes, from which PBMCs were isolated by centrifugation and then cryopreserved. Purified CD4+ and CD8+ fractions were prepared only for cases where an additional PBMC sample was available. Magnetically labelled cells were removed on LS columns in a quadroMACS separator, and the flow-through was retained as the purified fraction. The Qiagen DNeasy kit was used to extract genomic DNA both from unsorted PBMCs and from the negatively selected CD4+ and CD8+ fractions. Amplification of TCR beta CDR3 regions was done by immunoSEQ multiplex PCR with primers that anneal to V and J segments. A synthetic immune receptor repertoire was used to minimize amplification bias, and any residual bias was removed computationally once sequencing was done. On the authors' methods: Custom Python scripts were used to quantify repertoire diversity as the Shannon entropy index. Unsorted, CD4+ and CD8+ repertoires were analyzed separately, except for combined analyses in which CD4+ and CD8+ sequences were merged in silico. In its TCRdb copy, this immuneACCESS table keeps in-frame sequences only and misses some clones. Where compared with another copy, unresolved V genes explain less than half of these, and the others have no known cause. V, J and clone size reflect that table, while D and trimming were determined from the DNA. The sample table shows tens of thousands of clones, and about 88% are seen once. Together, the top ten hold 1% to 1.5% of the sample.

To note about this clone: The target of this receptor is not known. No base quality values were provided; no much bigger clone lies one nucleotide off.

From its cysteine to its phenylalanine, the CDR3 spans 17 amino acids. Just the 51-base CDR3 DNA is kept, in frame starting at base 1. Compared with germline, V lacks 8 bases and J lacks 4 bases; bases without a gene match: 17. Based on the germline V gene, the CDR1 and CDR2 sequences are MDHEN and SYDVKM. The rearrangement joined TRBV28 to TRBJ2-7; 10 middle bases align to TRBD2. The source material was CD4+ T cells from blood. The source of this sequence is a human donor with classical Hodgkin lymphoma. The DNA reads TGTGCCAGCTCCCAGCTAGCGGGAGTGTCAACTCGGTACGAGCAGTACTTC. Its amino acids are CASSQLAGVSTRYEQYF.